The 20 T cell receptor beta chains in this list originate from one sample, sequenced in a study of CD8 T cells in ankylosing spondylitis. One entry per CDR3 protein, called by TCRdb with MiXCR from the 5' RACE reads. This table holds some 130,000 distinct CDR3 sequences, roughly 8.4% found once. Sequencing was done on a sample of synovial fluid, either unsorted or a sorted T cell fraction (not recorded which). The receptors derive from a male donor with ankylosing spondylitis.

This chain joins TRBV4-3 and TRBJ1-6; no clear D. CDR1 and CDR2 (germline): LGHNA, YSLEER. CDR3 length: 13 residues. Trimming removed 0 bases from V and 8 bases from J, with 5 bases in between. As DNA, the CDR3 is TGCGCCAGCAGCCAAGAGAGTCATTCACCCCTCCACTTT. Translating gives CASSQESHSPLHF.

There are many counts of this clonotype. V usage is TRBV7-2 and J usage is TRBJ2-7; D gene ambiguous. CDR3 length equals 11 residues. Germline values: CDR1 SGHTA, CDR2 FQGNSA. V was shortened by 5 bases and J by 3 bases, with 5 bases between the two germline ends. This chain's CDR3 is CASSEHYEQYF. In nucleotides, the CDR3 is TGTGCCAGCAGCGAGCACTACGAGCAGTACTTC.

The V call is TRBV7-6, the J call TRBJ2-1; D is perhaps TRBD2 (6 bases). CDR1 is SGHVS and CDR2 is FNYEAQ in the germline V gene. Trimming removed 1 base at V and 1 base at J, with 11 bases between. The CDR3 covers 16 residues. This CDR3 is CASSLVAGTSYNEQFF. In nucleotides, the CDR3 is TGTGCCAGCAGCTTAGTGGCAGGGACTTCCTACAATGAGCAGTTCTTC. Complete variable domain (other parts from reference TRBV7-6 and TRBJ2-1): GAGVSQSPRYKVTKRGQDVALRCDPISGHVSLYWYRQALGQGPEFLTYFNYEAQQDKSGLPNDRFSAERPEGSISTLTIQRTEQRDSAMYRCASSLVAGTSYNEQFFGPGTRLTVL.

V and J are TRBV5-1 and TRBJ2-7, with D perhaps TRBD2 (5 bases). The CDR3 has 14 residues. CDR1 and CDR2 from the germline V gene are SGHRS and YFSETQ. The V and J ends lost 4 bases and 0 bases respectively, with 11 bases between them. The DNA for the CDR3 is TGCGCCAGCAGCGTTCGGACTGACTCCTACGAGCAGTACTTC. This translates into CASSVRTDSYEQYF.

This clonotype was recorded many times. The rearrangement links TRBV5-5 to TRBJ2-7, with D tentatively TRBD1 (6 bases). Germline CDR1 reads SGHKS; CDR2 reads YYEKEE (reference sequence). Trimming shortened V by 0 bases and J by 2 bases, and 12 bases separated the two germline ends. The CDR3 is 15 amino acids. As DNA, the CDR3 is TGTGCCAGCAGCTTGGGACTGGACAGCACCTACGAGCAGTACTTC. Amino acid sequence: CASSLGLDSTYEQYF.

The CDR3 nucleotides are TGTGCCAGCAGTGAGGATAGCGGGAGCTCCTACGAGCAGTACTTC. Translation: CASSEDSGSSYEQYF. The V gene is TRBV6-4, the J gene TRBJ2-7; 9 bases fit TRBD2. The V and J ends lost 3 bases and 0 bases, in that order; junction bases with no gene match: 3. The CDR3 is 15 residues long. The germline V gene encodes CDR1 MRHNA and CDR2 SNTAGT.

The genes are TRBV29-1 and TRBJ1-2, with D possibly matching TRBD1 (5 bases). CDR1 and CDR2 (germline): SQVTM, ANQGSEA. This CDR3 spans 13 amino acids. As DNA, the CDR3 is TGCAGTGTCTGGGGCGCCGCCGGCTATGGCTACACCTTC. This codes for CSVWGAAGYGYTF.

The rearrangement uses TRBV28 and TRBJ1-2, with 9 positions matching TRBD1. The CDR3 sequence is 14 residues long. V dropped 6 bases and J dropped 4; count of bases not matched to a gene: 6. Germline V CDR1 and CDR2: MDHEN, SYDVKM. DNA for the CDR3: TGTGCCAGCAGGAGCGGGACAGGGTCCTATGGCTACACCTTC. Amino acid sequence: CASRSGTGSYGYTF.

This clonotype occurred many times. The chain recombines TRBV9 with TRBJ2-2; D is unclear. This CDR3 is 14 amino acids long. Deletions cut 0 bases from V and 9 bases from J, with 12 bases between. Per the germline V gene, CDR1 is SGDLS and CDR2 is YYNGEE. The DNA of the CDR3 is TGTGCCAGCAGCGTAGGGGGTTTGGCTCGGGAGCTGTTTTTT. Protein sequence: CASSVGGLARELFF.

The V gene is TRBV5-5, the J gene TRBJ2-7; D possibly corresponds to TRBD1 (5 bases). This CDR3 has 13 amino acids. Germline values: CDR1 SGHKS, CDR2 YYEKEE (reference sequence). Deletions cut 2 bases from V and 6 bases from J, with 12 bases between. As DNA, the CDR3 is TGTGCCAGCAGCTTAACAGGCTTGTCCGAGCAGTACTTC. It yields the protein CASSLTGLSEQYF. Supplemented by reference TRBV5-5 and TRBJ2-7, the full variable domain reads DAGVTQSPTHLIKTRGQQVTLRCSPISGHKSVSWYQQVLGQGPQFIFQYYEKEERGRGNFPDRFSARQFPNYSSELNVNALLLGDSALYLCASSLTGLSEQYFGPGTRLTVT.

This clonotype was found a few times. The V and J genes are TRBV20-1 and TRBJ2-7; tentatively, D is TRBD2 (5 bases). V lost 0 bases to trimming and J lost 4 bases, with 10 bases between them. The CDR3 is made up of 13 amino acids. Looked up from germline, CDR1 is DFQATT and CDR2 is SNEGSKA (reference sequence). DNA for the CDR3: TGCAGTGCTAGAGAGGACTCTATTTACGAGCAGTACTTC. Protein product: CSAREDSIYEQYF.

This clonotype was observed many times. The V and J genes are TRBV2 and TRBJ1-5; a weak D match, TRBD1 (5 bases). CDR3 length: 14 amino acids. Germline V gives CDR1 SNHLY, CDR2 FYNNEI. Trimming pared 8 bases from V and 4 bases from J, leaving 15 bases between. This chain's CDR3 is CASRDLSPNQPQHF. The CDR3 DNA follows: TGTGCCAGCCGGGACCTGAGCCCGAATCAGCCCCAGCATTTT.

There are many counts of this clonotype. This chain uses TRBV5-1 with TRBJ1-4, with 7 bases that match TRBD1. The CDR3 runs to 14 residues. The germline V gene has CDR1 SGHRS and CDR2 YFSETQ. Losses at the gene ends were 3 bases for V and 8 bases for J; bases not matched to a gene: 7. CDR3 coding DNA: TGCGCCAGCAGCTCTGGACAGGAGGGAGAAAAACTGTTTTTT. This encodes CASSSGQEGEKLFF.

This clonotype was recorded at least ten times. For the CDR3, the DNA is TGCGCCAGCAAGGCGGACCCGAACACCGGGGAGCTGTTTTTT. Amino acid sequence: CASKADPNTGELFF. The rearrangement uses TRBV5-1 and TRBJ2-2; D call uncertain. V was pared by 6 bases and J by 0 bases, with 9 bases between. Germline loops: CDR1 SGHRS, CDR2 YFSETQ. The CDR3 has 14 amino acids.

This clonotype was seen many times. The V call is TRBV7-2, the J call TRBJ2-5, with D possibly being TRBD2 (6 bases). Germline V gene sequence: CDR1 SGHTA, CDR2 FQGNSA. The CDR3 consists of 14 residues. Trimming cost V 5 bases and J 2 bases, with 12 bases left between them. In DNA, the CDR3 is TGTGCCAGCAGCCCCCGGGACTCACAAGAGACCCAGTACTTC. Translated: CASSPRDSQETQYF. Variable domain in full (rest from reference TRBV7-2 and TRBJ2-5): GAGVSQSPSNKVTEKGKDVELRCDPISGHTALYWYRQSLGQGLEFLIYFQGNSAPDKSGLPSDRFSAERTGGSVSTLTIQRTQQEDSAVYLCASSPRDSQETQYFGPGTRLLVL.

CDR3 sequence reads: CSVRTGNKLVAFF. CDR3 in DNA: TGCAGCGTCCGGACAGGGAATAAGTTAGTGGCTTTCTTT. The V and J genes are TRBV29-1 and TRBJ1-1; 8 positions match TRBD1. CDR3 length: 13 residues. Looked up from germline, CDR1 is SQVTM and CDR2 is ANQGSEA. V trimming: 6 bases; J trimming: 11 bases; junction bases outside the gene matches: 14.

Many counts were recorded for this clonotype. The chain joins TRBV5-5 to TRBJ2-7, with D perhaps matching TRBD1 (6 bases). The germline V gene encodes CDR1 SGHKS and CDR2 YYEKEE (reference sequence). The CDR3 is made up of 14 amino acids. Trimming took 3 bases from V and 0 from J, leaving 10 bases between them. In nucleotides, the CDR3 is TGTGCCAGCAGCTGGAGGACAGTCTCCTACGAGCAGTACTTC. It codes for CASSWRTVSYEQYF.

The genes are TRBV7-3 and TRBJ2-5; 7 nucleotides align to TRBD1. CDR3 length: 15 residues. CDR1 is SGHTA and CDR2 is FQGTGA in the germline V gene. With 4 bases clipped from V and 1 base from J, the junction kept 6 bases outside the gene matches. CDR3 residues: CASSSLGTAQETQYF. The CDR3 coding sequence is TGTGCCAGCAGCTCCCTGGGGACAGCCCAAGAGACCCAGTACTTC.

This clonotype has a count of ten or more. The chain links TRBV7-9 to TRBJ2-7; D is perhaps TRBD1 or TRBD2 (5 bases each). Germline V CDR1 and CDR2: SEHNR, FQNEAQ (reference sequence). V was pared by 4 bases and J by 3 bases, with 10 bases between. The length of the CDR3 is 13 residues. The CDR3 here is CASSWTQGYEQYF. In nucleotides, the CDR3 is TGTGCCAGCAGCTGGACTCAGGGCTACGAGCAGTACTTC. Full variable domain (remainder filled in from reference TRBV7-9 and TRBJ2-7): DTGVSQNPRHKITKRGQNVTFRCDPISEHNRLYWYRQTLGQGPEFLTYFQNEAQLEKSRLLSDRFSAERPKGSFSTLEIQRTEQGDSAMYLCASSWTQGYEQYFGPGTRLTVT.

CDR3 sequence reads: CASSRDPGDSPLHF. CDR3 bases: TGTGCCAGCAGTCGGGACCCCGGTGATTCACCCCTCCACTTT. This sequence joins TRBV2 and TRBJ1-6; TRBD1 is a possible D gene (5 bases). This CDR3 is built from 14 residues. The germline V and J ends were trimmed by 5 bases and 8 bases, with 13 bases remaining between them. Germline lookup yields CDR1 SNHLY and CDR2 FYNNEI.